Shown below are 20 T cell receptor beta chains from a single sample sequenced in a study of T-cell reconstitution after alpha-beta-depleted transplantation in children. The TCRbeta library incorporated unique molecular identifiers. TCRdb reanalysed the PCR reads using MiXCR and keeps one entry per CDR3 protein. The table shows roughly 420,000 distinct CDR3 sequences, with 16% occurring only once. The source was PBMCs, mostly from graft donor cells, collected 360 days after TCRalphabeta/CD19-depleted stem cell transplant. These receptors all come from a boy under two years old who had a stem cell transplant for Wiskott-Aldrich syndrome, so the T cells may come from the graft donor.

In this sample, this clonotype turned up a few times. This chain links TRBV7-9 with TRBJ1-5, with 8 bases aligning to TRBD1. V lost 4 bases to trimming and J lost 2 bases; unmatched junction nucleotides: 7. The CDR3 has 16 amino acids. Germline assignment: CDR1 SEHNR and CDR2 FQNEAQ (reference sequence). This CDR3 reads CASSSPGQGGNQPQHF. The CDR3 DNA sequence: TGTGCCAGCAGCTCCCCAGGACAGGGCGGCAATCAGCCCCAGCATTTT.

This chain's CDR3 is CASSIRRQGEAFF. Written as DNA, the CDR3 is TGTGCCAGCAGCATACGAAGACAGGGAGAAGCTTTCTTT. V gene TRBV7-2 combines with J gene TRBJ1-1; 7 bases are shared with TRBD1. Per the germline V gene, CDR1 is SGHTA and CDR2 is FQGNSA. Trimming took 5 bases from V and 8 from J; bases not matched to a gene: 8. This CDR3 is 13 amino acids long.

The CDR3 sequence is CSAVLRLAGVLAYEQYF. The CDR3 bases are TGCAGTGCTGTCCTTAGACTAGCGGGAGTTCTAGCCTACGAGCAGTACTTC. V is TRBV20-1 and J is TRBJ2-7, with 12 bases fitting TRBD2. CDR1 and CDR2 from the germline V gene are DFQATT and SNEGSKA (reference sequence). The CDR3 has 17 residues. V gave up 5 bases and J gave up 2 bases; unmatched junction bases: 13.

The V call is TRBV25-1, the J call TRBJ2-7; TRBD1 agrees at 7 bases. The CDR3 totals 17 residues. In germline, CDR1 is MGHDK, CDR2 SYGVNS. The J segment lost 7 bases and the V segment lost 2 bases, leaving 17 bases of the junction unmatched. This CDR3 is CASSERQGLSDAIEQYF. CDR3 DNA: TGTGCCAGCAGTGAACGACAGGGTCTAAGCGACGCGATTGAGCAGTACTTC.

This clonotype occurred a few times. This chain joins TRBV27 and TRBJ2-5; the D gene is possibly TRBD1 (6 bases). Germline V gene lookup returns CDR1 MNHEY and CDR2 SMNVEV (reference sequence). V lost 3 bases to trimming and J lost 1 base, with 9 bases between them. The CDR3 has 14 amino acids. CDR3 nucleotide sequence: TGTGCCAGCAGTTTGGCGGACAGCCAAGAGACCCAGTACTTC. Translating gives CASSLADSQETQYF.

This chain links TRBV5-1 with TRBJ2-2; D not certain. V lost 4 bases to trimming and J lost 5 bases, with 15 bases between them. Germline CDR1 is SGHRS and CDR2 is YFSETQ. This CDR3 is 15 amino acids long. CDR3 DNA sequence: TGCGCCAGCAGCGTCCAAGGGTTGTTGACCGGGGAGCTGTTTTTT. It codes for CASSVQGLLTGELFF. Full variable domain (outside the CDR3, taken from reference TRBV5-1 and TRBJ2-2): KAGVTQTPRYLIKTRGQQVTLSCSPISGHRSVSWYQQTPGQGLQFLFEYFSETQRNKGNFPGRFSGRQFSNSRSEMNVSTLELGDSALYLCASSVQGLLTGELFFGEGSRLTVL.

The chain uses TRBV5-1 and TRBJ2-7, with 10 bases matching TRBD2. The V gene end was trimmed by 4 bases and the J gene end by 5 bases; junction bases not matched to a gene: 12. Germline CDR1 SGHRS, CDR2 YFSETQ. The length of the CDR3 is 16 residues. CDR3 residues: CASSQQRSGRMDEQYF. The CDR3 DNA reads as TGCGCCAGCAGCCAACAACGTAGCGGGAGGATGGACGAGCAGTACTTC.

This chain uses TRBV5-1 with TRBJ2-7, with a tentative D call TRBD2 (6 bases). Germline V gene lookup returns CDR1 SGHRS and CDR2 YFSETQ. V was pared by 4 bases and J by 3 bases, with 14 bases between. The CDR3 has 14 residues. The CDR3: CASSPGTGFYEQYF. CDR3 in DNA: TGCGCCAGCAGCCCCGGGACTGGATTCTACGAGCAGTACTTC.

This rearrangement joins TRBV12-3 or TRBV12-4 to TRBJ2-7, with 10 nucleotides matching TRBD1. After removal of 5 bases from V and 2 bases from J, the junction contained 9 bases not matched to a gene. The CDR3 consists of 16 residues. The chain's CDR3 is CASSKTGTGATYEQYF. CDR3 coding DNA: TGTGCCAGCAGTAAGACCGGGACAGGGGCTACCTACGAGCAGTACTTC.

This clonotype has more than one count but fewer than ten. The V gene is TRBV11-2, the J gene TRBJ2-3; D ambiguous. The CDR3 is 18 residues long. Germline V gene sequence: CDR1 SGHAT, CDR2 FQNNGV. V was cut by 0 bases and J by 1 base, with 17 bases left in between. CDR3 in amino acids: CASSLEASVYPGTDTQYF. The CDR3 region has the DNA TGTGCCAGCAGCTTAGAAGCCTCGGTATACCCCGGCACAGATACGCAGTATTTT.

This clonotype was seen a few times. The chain links TRBV5-1 to TRBJ2-4, with TRBD1 as a possible D gene (6 bases). This CDR3 is built from 15 residues. Per germline, CDR1 SGHRS and CDR2 YFSETQ. Trimming removed 3 bases from V and 1 base from J, with 11 bases in between. The CDR3 loop reads CASSSSGVAKNIQYF. CDR3 sequence (DNA): TGCGCCAGCAGCTCGTCAGGGGTGGCCAAAAACATTCAGTACTTC.

The chain uses TRBV20-1 and TRBJ2-7, with D possibly being TRBD1 or TRBD2 (5 bases each). This CDR3 has 17 amino acids. Germline assignment: CDR1 DFQATT and CDR2 SNEGSKA (reference sequence). Deletions cut 1 base from V and 3 bases from J, with 22 bases between. The CDR3 loop reads CSARGDHWGPTNYEQYF. CDR3 DNA sequence: TGCAGTGCTAGAGGAGATCATTGGGGACCCACCAACTACGAGCAGTACTTC.

This clonotype was counted only a few times. This chain joins TRBV12-3 or TRBV12-4 and TRBJ2-3; D is tentatively TRBD1 or TRBD2 (5 bases each). The V end lost 7 bases, the J end lost 1 base, and 9 bases lay between the germline ends. The CDR3 sequence is 13 residues long. The CDR3 loop is CASNGDGTDTQYF. CDR3 DNA sequence: TGTGCCAGCAACGGGGACGGCACAGATACGCAGTATTTT.

The sample holds a few counts of this clonotype. The J gene is TRBJ2-3, the V gene TRBV29-1; 13 nucleotides line up with TRBD2. The CDR3 loop spans 14 amino acids. V lost 5 bases and J lost 4; bases outside the gene matches: 3. The germline gives CDR1 SQVTM, CDR2 ANQGSEA. CDR3 residues: CSVRTSGSSDTQYF. DNA of the CDR3: TGCAGCGTTCGGACTAGCGGGAGCTCAGATACGCAGTATTTT.

This clonotype was picked up one time. Compared with germline, one end of the junction differs, possibly owing to a read error. The V call is TRBV4-1, the J call TRBJ2-7; tentative D call: TRBD1 (5 bases). This CDR3 contains 15 residues. From germline, CDR1 is MGHRA and CDR2 YSYEKL. CDR3 bases: TGCGCCAGCAGCCAAGATCTGGGGCCTTCCTACAAGCAGTACTTC. Its translation: CASSQDLGPSYKQYF.

This CDR3 reads CASSLVTGLPTYEQYF. The CDR3 nucleotides are TGTGCCAGCAGCTTAGTCACGGGACTACCAACCTACGAGCAGTACTTC. The rearrangement links TRBV7-2 to TRBJ2-7, with 7 bases aligning to TRBD2. Trimming at V came to 1 base and at J to 2 bases, leaving 8 bases not matched to a gene. This CDR3 comprises 16 residues. Germline CDR1 SGHTA, CDR2 FQGNSA.

This chain uses TRBV14 with TRBJ2-2, with 9 nucleotides matching TRBD1. The CDR3 has 16 amino acids. With V trimmed by 3 bases and J by 6 bases, 8 bases remained unmatched. CDR1 and CDR2 from the germline V gene are SGHDN and FVKESK. The CDR3 nucleotides are TGTGCCAGCAGCCAGCACACAGGGGGCCGTGCCGGGGAGCTGTTTTTT. It codes for CASSQHTGGRAGELFF.

This clonotype has just a few counts. The chain combines TRBV7-2 with TRBJ1-2; D might be TRBD1 (5 bases). V dropped 0 bases and J dropped 3 bases, with 8 bases sitting between them. The CDR3 sequence is 14 residues long. Germline-derived CDR1 and CDR2 are SGHTA and FQGNSA. This chain's CDR3 is CASSLAGPDYGYTF. The CDR3 coding sequence is TGTGCCAGCAGCTTAGCGGGGCCCGACTATGGCTACACCTTC. Based on the CDR3 plus reference TRBV7-2 and TRBJ1-2, the full variable domain is GAGVSQSPSNKVTEKGKDVELRCDPISGHTALYWYRQSLGQGLEFLIYFQGNSAPDKSGLPSDRFSAERTGGSVSTLTIQRTQQEDSAVYLCASSLAGPDYGYTFGSGTRLTVV.

The J gene is TRBJ2-7, the V gene TRBV10-3; no definite D call. The germline V and J ends were trimmed by 6 bases and 5 bases, with 8 bases remaining between them. The CDR3 totals 11 residues. From germline, CDR1 is ENHRY and CDR2 SYGVKD. CDR3: CAIRKNDEQYF. For the CDR3, the DNA is TGTGCCATCAGAAAAAACGACGAGCAGTACTTC.

The J gene is TRBJ1-4, the V gene TRBV5-1, with D unresolved. From germline, CDR1 is SGHRS and CDR2 YFSETQ. V dropped 2 bases and J dropped 5 bases, with 13 bases sitting between them. The CDR3 extends over 15 amino acids. This CDR3 reads CASSLQPGINEKLFF. CDR3 coding DNA: TGCGCCAGCAGCTTACAGCCTGGCATCAATGAAAAACTGTTTTTT.